The rows below give T cell receptor beta chains drawn from one sample of a study of blood T cell repertoires in COVID-19. Here immunoSEQ multiplex PCR was the method, and the copy in TCRdb shows in-frame clones only, minus some. The sample yields 170,000 or so clones, about 90% seen once. Sequenced: PBMCs or T cells enriched from blood (not recorded which). The receptors come from a woman aged 50 to 65 who had recovered from COVID-19. Each CDR3 is given with its conserved first and last residue. A D gene is named only where the DNA matches it firmly. Expanded clones are given a class, and other clones once, few, many or no size at all.

D: TRBD2; V: TRBV28; J: TRBJ2-7; size: -; DNA: TGTGCCAGCAGTTCCCCCTCCCCCGGGGCTAGCGGCTACGAGCAGTACTTC; CDR3: CASSSPSPGASGYEQYF
D: TRBD2; V: TRBV3-1/TRBV3-2; J: TRBJ2-1; size: -; DNA: TGTGCCAGCAGCCGGGGACTAGCGGGAGACGGAGAGCAGTTCTTC; CDR3: CASSRGLAGDGEQFF
D: -; V: TRBV28; J: TRBJ1-2; size: -; DNA: TGTGCCAGCAGTTTACGGGGGAACTATGGCTACACCTTC; CDR3: CASSLRGNYGYTF
D: TRBD1; V: TRBV6-9; J: TRBJ1-5; size: -; DNA: TGTGCCAGCGGGACAGGGAGCAATCAGCCCCAGCATTTT; CDR3: CASGTGSNQPQHF
D: -; V: TRBV5-4; J: TRBJ2-2; size: -; DNA: TGTGCCAGCAGGCCAGGGGGGAGTAACACCGGGGAGCTGTTTTTT; CDR3: CASRPGGSNTGELFF
D: TRBD1; V: TRBV11-2; J: TRBJ2-7; size: -; DNA: TGTGCCAGCAGCACTCGGGACAGCTACGAGCAGTACTTC; CDR3: CASSTRDSYEQYF
D: TRBD1; V: TRBV6-5; J: TRBJ2-5; size: -; DNA: TGTGCCAGCAGTTTCGACAGGGGGCGTCAAGAGACCCAGTACTTC; CDR3: CASSFDRGRQETQYF
D: TRBD2; V: TRBV27; J: TRBJ2-2; size: -; DNA: TGTGCCAGCGGAGATCAGACTAGCACCAACACCGGGGAGCTGTTTTTT; CDR3: CASGDQTSTNTGELFF
D: -; V: TRBV19; J: TRBJ2-7; size: -; DNA: TGTGCCAGTAGTCAAGACACCTACGAGCAGTACTTC; CDR3: CASSQDTYEQYF
D: -; V: TRBV2; J: TRBJ1-1; size: -; DNA: TGTGCCGACCGCGGTCAGGGGTACACTGAAGCTTTCTTT; CDR3: CADRGQGYTEAFF
D: -; V: TRBV14; J: TRBJ1-3; size: few; DNA: TGTGCCAGCAGCCAAGCAGGCCGGACCATATATTTT; CDR3: CASSQAGRTIYF
D: TRBD1; V: TRBV7-9; J: TRBJ1-1; size: -; DNA: TGTGCCAGCAGCTCTATGGGACAGGGGAACACTGAAGCTTTCTTT; CDR3: CASSSMGQGNTEAFF
D: -; V: TRBV19; J: TRBJ2-7; size: -; DNA: TGTGCCAGTAAGGACACAGGATCCTACGAGCAGTACTTC; CDR3: CASKDTGSYEQYF
D: TRBD1; V: TRBV7-2; J: TRBJ2-5; size: once; DNA: TGTGCCAGCAGCTCAGCACAGGGGGCGAGGGGGACCCAGTACTTC; CDR3: CASSSAQGARGTQYF
D: TRBD1; V: TRBV27; J: TRBJ1-3; size: once; DNA: TGTGCCAGCAGTTTAAGGGCTGCCCCCGGGACAGCTGGAAACACCATATATTTT; CDR3: CASSLRAAPGTAGNTIYF
D: -; V: TRBV11-2; J: TRBJ1-1; size: -; DNA: TGTGCCAGCAGCTTAGGGACGGGGGGTAGCACTGAAGCTTTCTTT; CDR3: CASSLGTGGSTEAFF
D: -; V: TRBV7-6; J: TRBJ2-1; size: few; DNA: TGTGCCAGCAGCTTAGCGGCTAGCAACAATGAGCAGTTCTTC; CDR3: CASSLAASNNEQFF
D: -; V: TRBV25-1; J: TRBJ2-7; size: -; DNA: TGTGCCAGCAGTGGAGGTTACGAGCAGTACTTC; CDR3: CASSGGYEQYF